This TCR beta chain was sequenced for a study of blood T cell repertoires in COVID-19. Trimming cost V 0 bases and J 0 bases, with 15 bases left between them. CDR1 and CDR2 from the germline V gene are MGHRA and YSYEKL. This CDR3 contains 19 residues. Sequencing used immunoSEQ multiplex PCR; TCRdb keeps in-frame clones, though not all of them. Of about 52,000 clones listed, around 81% are singletons. Sample: peripheral blood. The receptor's source is a woman of 80 years or more with COVID-19, enrolled during active disease. The J gene is TRBJ2-6, the V gene TRBV4-1, with D unclear. The CDR3 DNA reads as TGCGCCAGCAGCCAAGAACCCGGCAGGTCCCACTCTGGGGCCAACGTCCTGACTTTC. Protein product: CASSQEPGRSHSGANVLTF.